The next 8 T cell receptor beta chains were all read from a single sample in a study of cytomegalovirus exposure and HLA in healthy donors. PCR primers comprised 60 Vbeta and 13 Jbeta primers. Here immunoSEQ multiplex PCR was the method, and the copy in TCRdb shows in-frame clones only, minus some. The sample contains 90,000 to 110,000 clones, roughly 15% of which appear only once. Sequenced sample: PBMCs. The receptors here all came from a female donor in good health and CMV-seronegative.

The chain combines TRBV30 with TRBJ2-1; maybe TRBD2 (5 bases). This CDR3 spans 15 amino acids. With 2 bases removed from V and 8 bases from J, the gap between germline ends came to 19 bases. Looked up from germline, CDR1 is GTSNPN and CDR2 is SVGIG (reference sequence). DNA of the CDR3: TGTGCCTGGAGTAAAGGTTCCGGGGTCTTAGATGAGCAGTTCTTC. Translating it yields CAWSKGSGVLDEQFF. The entire variable domain, with the rest obtained from reference TRBV30 and TRBJ2-1, is as follows: SQTIHQWPATLVQPVGSPLSLECTVEGTSNPNLYWYRQAAGRGLQLLFYSVGIGQISSEVPQNLSASRPQDRQFILSSKKLLLSDSGFYLCAWSKGSGVLDEQFFGPGTRLTVL.

In its sample, this clone was seen a few times. The chain has TRBV5-1 and TRBJ2-6; D is uncertain. Per the germline V gene, CDR1 is SGHRS and CDR2 is YFSETQ. Trimming took 0 bases from V and 0 from J, leaving 4 bases between them. The CDR3 length is 15 residues. This CDR3 reads CASSLDSSGANVLTF. In nucleotides, the CDR3 is TGCGCCAGCAGCTTGGACAGCTCTGGGGCCAACGTCCTGACTTTC.

This clone showed up just a few times. This sequence joins TRBV7-9 and TRBJ2-2; maybe TRBD2 (5 bases). Trimming took off 1 base at V and 2 bases at J, with 8 bases between the two ends. CDR1 and CDR2 (germline): SEHNR, FQNEAQ (reference sequence). The CDR3 has 15 amino acids. The chain's CDR3 is CASSLVGGNTGELFF. CDR3 bases: TGTGCCAGCAGCTTAGTAGGAGGTAACACCGGGGAGCTGTTTTTT.

This clone was counted a few times. This chain links TRBV7-9 with TRBJ2-3; 11 bases align to TRBD2. The CDR3 contains 17 residues. The ends lost 4 bases at V and 2 bases at J; junction bases unmatched: 8. Germline CDR1 and CDR2: SEHNR and FQNEAQ (reference sequence). The CDR3 DNA reads TGTGCCAGCAGCTGGGGTCTAGCGGGGGGTTTCACAGATACGCAGTATTTT. It encodes CASSWGLAGGFTDTQYF.

This clone came up a few times. The chain couples TRBV11-1 to TRBJ2-1; 12 bases agree with TRBD2. The V segment lost 5 bases and the J segment 7 bases; nucleotides outside the gene matches: 9. The CDR3 totals 16 residues. Per the germline V gene, CDR1 is SGHAT and CDR2 is FQDESV (reference sequence). For the CDR3, the DNA is TGTGCCAGCAGCAAAAGACTAGCGGGAGTGTGGAATGAGCAGTTCTTC. It is translated as CASSKRLAGVWNEQFF.

The DNA for the CDR3 is TGCGCCAGCAGCTTGGGAGACACTGAAGCTTTCTTT. It is translated as CASSLGDTEAFF. The chain joins TRBV5-1 to TRBJ1-1; D not certain. The length of the CDR3 is 12 residues. In germline, CDR1 is SGHRS, CDR2 YFSETQ. Trimming shortened V by 0 bases and J by 3 bases, and 3 bases separated the two germline ends.

The chain combines TRBV27 with TRBJ1-6, with 10 bases aligning to TRBD1. Germline CDR1 MNHEY, CDR2 SMNVEV (reference sequence). V shed 7 bases, J shed 7 bases, and the junction held 16 bases outside the gene matches. The CDR3 sequence is 18 residues long. In DNA form, the CDR3 reads TGTGCCAGCACCCTAAGGGGGTTGACAGGGGGCGAGAATTCACCCCTCCACTTT. Translated: CASTLRGLTGGENSPLHF.

The chain has TRBV27 and TRBJ1-5; D is perhaps TRBD1 (5 bases). The germline CDR1 and CDR2 sequences are MNHEY and SMNVEV (reference sequence). This CDR3 contains 15 residues. The V end was cut by 1 base, the J end by 7 bases, with 14 bases between. The CDR3 bases are TGTGCCAGCAGTTTATTGCAGGGAAGGGGACAGCCCCAGCATTTT. Protein: CASSLLQGRGQPQHF.